This T cell receptor (beta chain) was sequenced during a study of siplizumab effects on memory and regulatory T cells. V lost 4 bases and J 2 bases, leaving 16 bases between the germline ends. CDR3 length: 15 amino acids. Germline CDR1 is SGDLS and CDR2 is YYNGEE. Profiled with immunoSEQ multiplex PCR; TCRdb holds only in-frame clones, not every one. The sample consists of nearly 85,000 clones, just under 95% of them appearing once. The receptor was derived from a human donor in good health. The sequenced sample was CD8+ T cells sorted from blood. V is TRBV9 and J is TRBJ2-7; D is ambiguous. CDR3 DNA sequence: TGTGCCAGCAGCCTTACGCCCGACACCCCCTACGAGCAGTACTTC. Its protein is CASSLTPDTPYEQYF.